The next 4 T cell receptor beta chains were all read from a single sample in a study of blood T cells in healthy people across ages. Sample-barcoded 5' priming and a J-beta primer mix drove a second PCR of 7 to 11 cycles. TCRdb processed the 5' RACE reads anew with MiXCR; each CDR3 protein has one entry. Here the sample spans more than 800,000 distinct CDR3 sequences, around 43% being singletons. Material: blood. Receptors originate from a woman in her sixties in good health.

This clonotype was detected only a few times. The chain employs TRBV4-2 and TRBJ2-1; D possibly uses TRBD1 or TRBD2 (5 bases each). The CDR3 extends over 17 amino acids. The germline V and J ends were trimmed by 0 bases and 5 bases, with 17 bases remaining between them. Germline V lookup: CDR1 LGHNA, CDR2 YNFKEQ. The CDR3 region is CASSQDLRGEANNEQFF. The CDR3 region has the DNA TGTGCCAGCAGCCAAGACCTAAGGGGAGAGGCGAACAATGAGCAGTTCTTC.

This clonotype was observed a handful of times. The rearrangement uses TRBV6-2 or TRBV6-3 and TRBJ1-6; 7 positions match TRBD1. The V gene end was trimmed by 6 bases and the J gene end by 7 bases; junction bases not matched to a gene: 6. Germline CDR1 reads MNHEY; CDR2 reads SVGEGT. This CDR3 has 14 residues. Written as DNA, the CDR3 is TGTGCCAGCAGAGAAGGGGGCCGAAATTCACCCCTCCACTTT. Translated, it gives CASREGGRNSPLHF.

J is TRBJ2-5 and V is TRBV24-1; TRBD1 might be the D (6 bases). The CDR3 is 14 amino acids. Trimming took off 3 bases at V and 4 bases at J, with 11 bases between the two ends. The germline V gene encodes CDR1 KGHDR and CDR2 SFDVKD. For the CDR3, the DNA is TGTGCCACCAGTGATGCAGGGGCGGGAGAGACCCAGTACTTC. This translates into CATSDAGAGETQYF.

The table lists this clonotype with a few counts. The rearrangement links TRBV9 to TRBJ1-2; D perhaps matches TRBD1 (5 bases). The CDR3 spans 18 residues. The germline CDR1 and CDR2 sequences are SGDLS and YYNGEE. Trimming pared 0 bases from V and 0 bases from J, leaving 18 bases between. CDR3 nucleotide sequence: TGTGCCAGCAGCGTAGAGGATAGGACACCGACTACTAACTATGGCTACACCTTC. Residues: CASSVEDRTPTTNYGYTF.